Each of the 11 T cell receptor beta chains below was sequenced from the same sample in a study of hypomethylating agent response in myelodysplastic syndrome. Profiling relied on immunoSEQ multiplex PCR, and the TCRdb table lists in-frame clones only, not all of them. The sample shows 1,500 to 2,000 clones, approximately 83% of them seen only once. Sample: bone marrow, taken before or after starting hypomethylating agent treatment for myelodysplastic syndrome (not recorded which). These receptors came from a human donor with myelodysplastic syndrome.

The J gene is TRBJ2-3, the V gene TRBV4-2; D might be TRBD2 (6 bases). The CDR3 contains 15 residues. V dropped 4 bases and J dropped 1 base, with 12 bases sitting between them. Germline CDR1 is LGHNA and CDR2 is YNFKEQ. The CDR3 here is CASSRKIAGTDTQYF. The CDR3 nucleotides read TGTGCCAGCAGCCGCAAAATAGCGGGCACAGATACGCAGTATTTT.

The CDR3 coding sequence is TGTGCCAGCAGCTTTGACCGTCCTGGCTATGGCTACACCTTC. Translation gives CASSFDRPGYGYTF. The J gene is TRBJ1-2, the V gene TRBV7-2; D ambiguous. Germline V gene data show CDR1 as SGHTA and CDR2 as FQGNSA. CDR3 length: 14 residues. The V and J ends lost 3 bases and 4 bases respectively, with 12 bases between them. Full variable domain (missing parts from reference TRBV7-2 and TRBJ1-2): GAGVSQSPSNKVTEKGKDVELRCDPISGHTALYWYRQSLGQGLEFLIYFQGNSAPDKSGLPSDRFSAERTGGSVSTLTIQRTQQEDSAVYLCASSFDRPGYGYTFGSGTRLTVV.

This clone was picked up one time. The chain is built from TRBV6-6 and TRBJ1-6, with D unresolved. Germline V gene lookup returns CDR1 MNHNY and CDR2 SVGAGI (reference sequence). Trimming cost V 7 bases and J 6 bases, with 13 bases left between them. The CDR3 runs to 14 residues. DNA for the CDR3: TGTGCCAGCACCCCTGGGCCCACTAATTCACCCCTCCACTTT. Its translation is CASTPGPTNSPLHF.

J is TRBJ1-6 and V is TRBV28, with D possibly matching TRBD1 (6 bases). Germline V gene data show CDR1 as MDHEN and CDR2 as SYDVKM. Trimming cost V 5 bases and J 14 bases, with 16 bases left between them. This CDR3 is built from 13 residues. CDR3 coding DNA: TGTGCCAGCAGTCTACTACAGGGTGGGGCCCTCCACTTT. It encodes CASSLLQGGALHF.

The table lists this clone with a few counts. The chain recombines TRBV2 with TRBJ1-5; D is unresolved. Trimming took 7 bases from V and 7 from J, leaving 14 bases between them. Germline CDR1 reads SNHLY; CDR2 reads FYNNEI. This CDR3 contains 13 residues. The CDR3 region is CASNVGEHQPQHF. Here the CDR3 DNA reads TGTGCCAGCAATGTCGGGGAGCACCAGCCCCAGCATTTT.

The chain recombines TRBV13 with TRBJ1-2; perhaps TRBD1 as D (6 bases). The V end was cut by 5 bases, the J end by 7 bases, with 26 bases between. Germline assignment: CDR1 PRHDT and CDR2 FYEKMQ (reference sequence). This CDR3 contains 17 residues. CDR3 coding DNA: TGTGCCAGCAGCATTTTTAGGTTGCAGGGGCACTATTCTGGCTACACCTTC. Its translation is CASSIFRLQGHYSGYTF. Based on the CDR3 plus reference TRBV13 and TRBJ1-2, the full variable domain is AAGVIQSPRHLIKEKRETATLKCYPIPRHDTVYWYQQGPGQDPQFLISFYEKMQSDKGSIPDRFSAQQFSDYHSELNMSSLELGDSALYFCASSIFRLQGHYSGYTFGSGTRLTVV.

J is TRBJ2-1 and V is TRBV7-9; possibly TRBD1 or TRBD2 for D (5 bases each). Trimming removed 5 bases at V and 13 bases at J, with 27 bases between. The CDR3 has 16 amino acids. Germline assignment: CDR1 SEHNR and CDR2 FQNEAQ (reference sequence). CDR3: CASSPPGTFTGQVQFF. Here the CDR3 DNA reads TGTGCCAGCAGCCCACCTGGGACCTTCACAGGACAAGTACAGTTCTTC.

The rearrangement uses TRBV9 and TRBJ1-1, with D unresolved. The V gene lost 3 bases and the J gene lost 3 bases, with 12 bases spanning the gap. The germline CDR1 and CDR2 sequences are SGDLS and YYNGEE. The CDR3 is made up of 14 amino acids. CDR3 DNA: TGTGCCAGCAGCGCCAGAGTAGGTGACACTGAAGCTTTCTTT. It codes for CASSARVGDTEAFF. The whole variable domain, filled in from reference TRBV9 and TRBJ1-1, reads DSGVTQTPKHLITATGQRVTLRCSPRSGDLSVYWYQQSLDQGLQFLIQYYNGEERAKGNILERFSAQQFPDLHSELNLSSLELGDSALYFCASSARVGDTEAFFGQGTRLTVV.

This clone was recorded a few times. The chain links TRBV6-5 to TRBJ1-1; D is perhaps TRBD1 (5 bases). CDR1 and CDR2 (germline): MNHEY, SVGAGI. Trimming cost V 8 bases and J 4 bases, with 14 bases left between them. The CDR3 is 13 residues long. The CDR3: CASGHGGGTEAFF. The CDR3 DNA is TGTGCCAGCGGACATGGTGGGGGCACTGAAGCTTTCTTT.

The V gene is TRBV6-5, the J gene TRBJ2-6; D may be TRBD2 (5 bases). The CDR3 has 15 amino acids. Trimming cost V 2 bases and J 8 bases, with 13 bases left between them. Germline V lookup: CDR1 MNHEY, CDR2 SVGAGI. CDR3 protein: CASSYDVPGSNVLTF. CDR3 nucleotides: TGTGCCAGCAGTTACGACGTCCCGGGATCCAACGTCCTGACTTTC.

This chain links TRBV19 with TRBJ1-2; tentatively, D is TRBD1 (6 bases). The V and J ends lost 3 bases and 4 bases respectively, with 15 bases between them. The CDR3 has 15 residues. CDR1 is LNHDA, CDR2 SQIVND, per germline (reference sequence). This chain's CDR3 is CASSIPRGRFYGYTF. The CDR3 DNA follows: TGTGCCAGTAGTATCCCCCGGGGGCGCTTCTATGGCTACACCTTC.